The 6 T cell receptor beta chains given below trace back to one sample, sequenced in a study of T cell responses to AZD1222 COVID-19 vaccine. TCRdb keeps only in-frame clones here, not all; method: immunoSEQ multiplex PCR. The table lists about 120,000 clones, roughly 92% of them singletons. The input for sequencing was peripheral blood, taken on day 0 of AZD1222 vaccination. The receptors stem from an adult in good health.

The chain carries TRBV29-1 and TRBJ2-3; 8 positions agree with TRBD1. V dropped 4 bases and J dropped 3; count of bases not matched to a gene: 9. The CDR3 loop spans 15 amino acids. The germline V gene has CDR1 SQVTM and CDR2 ANQGSEA. CDR3 DNA sequence: TGCAGCGTTGGTCGTCCCCAGGGGGCGACAGATACGCAGTATTTT. This gives the protein CSVGRPQGATDTQYF.

The DNA for the CDR3 is TGTGCCAGCAGTGAGGTACAGGGGGGGCAGCCCCAGCATTTT. Amino acids: CASSEVQGGQPQHF. This rearrangement joins TRBV6-1 to TRBJ1-5, with 8 bases matching TRBD1. This CDR3 region has 14 residues. Unmatched junction bases numbered 5, after V lost 3 bases and J lost 7 bases. Looked up from germline, CDR1 is MNHNS and CDR2 is SASEGT.

This rearrangement joins TRBV9 to TRBJ2-5; the match to TRBD2 covers 8 bases. J gave up 7 bases and V 2 bases, and 13 bases lay outside the gene matches. Germline V gene lookup returns CDR1 SGDLS and CDR2 YYNGEE. This CDR3 comprises 16 residues. This CDR3 reads CASSVGTRAGTGTQYF. The CDR3 coding sequence is TGTGCCAGCAGCGTGGGGACTAGAGCCGGAACGGGGACCCAGTACTTC. Full variable domain (outside the CDR3, taken from reference TRBV9 and TRBJ2-5): DSGVTQTPKHLITATGQRVTLRCSPRSGDLSVYWYQQSLDQGLQFLIQYYNGEERAKGNILERFSAQQFPDLHSELNLSSLELGDSALYFCASSVGTRAGTGTQYFGPGTRLLVL.

The chain has TRBV5-5 and TRBJ1-2; D is perhaps TRBD1 (5 bases). CDR1 and CDR2 from the germline V gene are SGHKS and YYEKEE (reference sequence). This CDR3 contains 13 residues. The V end was cut by 4 bases, the J end by 8 bases, with 15 bases between. The CDR3 region is CASSPLLGEGYTF. Here the CDR3 DNA reads TGTGCCAGCAGCCCCCTATTAGGGGAGGGCTACACCTTC.

This chain joins TRBV4-3 and TRBJ1-2; TRBD1 might be the D (5 bases). The ends were cut back, 0 bases at V and 3 bases at J, with 11 bases in the middle. Germline V CDR1 and CDR2: LGHNA, YSLEER. The CDR3 is 15 amino acids. The CDR3, as DNA: TGCGCCAGCAGCCAAGATCGGGGCCAGGACTATGGCTACACCTTC. Residues: CASSQDRGQDYGYTF.

This chain joins TRBV9 and TRBJ2-1; D is possibly TRBD1 or TRBD2 (5 bases each). The germline V gene encodes CDR1 SGDLS and CDR2 YYNGEE. CDR3 size: 14 residues. The V end was cut by 0 bases, the J end by 8 bases, with 12 bases between. This CDR3 is CASSVGDPGDEQFF. CDR3 nucleotide sequence: TGTGCCAGCAGCGTAGGGGACCCCGGGGATGAGCAGTTCTTC.